This T cell receptor beta chain was sequenced during a study of beta chain features in type 1 diabetes. Study information: Examination covered under 110 million sorted cells spanning all samples.

This clone was seen only a few times. Every isolated RNA sample was fully reverse transcribed, so sequencing captured expressed TCRB transcripts. Method: immunoSEQ multiplex PCR; TCRdb's copy keeps in-frame clones and lacks some. The sample has about 240,000 clones, 25% to 30% seen once. The CDR3 loop spans 14 amino acids. Trimming removed 7 bases at V and 2 bases at J, with 17 bases between. CDR1 SQVTM and CDR2 ANQGSEA come from the germline V gene. The receptor comes from a man aged 25-45 years in good health. The sequenced sample was central memory CD4+ T cells from blood. The chain recombines TRBV29-1 with TRBJ2-5; a weak D match, TRBD2 (7 bases). The CDR3 loop is CSAPGGLPQETQYF. The CDR3, as DNA: TGCAGCGCGCCGGGGGGCCTACCGCAAGAGACCCAGTACTTC.